Sequencing of this T cell receptor (beta chain) was carried out in a study of T cells expressing NK-cell markers. The wider study: The eight sequenced donors comprised seven who were HCMV-seropositive and one who was seronegative.

CDR3 size: 16 residues. Germline V CDR1 and CDR2: MGHRA, YSYEKL. TCRdb re-called the 5' RACE reads and catalogs CDR3 proteins one per entry, DNA excluded. Its listing shows 150,000 to 180,000 distinct CDR3 sequences. This clonotype was sampled from a woman in her forties or fifties in good health. Input material: blood T cells: a sorted CD56 or NKG2C T cell subset, CD4+ or CD8+ T cells, or bulk PBMC T cells (not recorded which). The chain combines TRBV4-1 with TRBJ2-3; the TCRdb call, TRBD2, lacks DNA for checking. CDR3 protein: CASSPVAGGDTDTQYF.